Detailed here is one TCR beta chain. In the authors' workflow: Nucleated cell number was recorded as an estimate derived from reference gene primer amplification. Method: immunoSEQ multiplex PCR; TCRdb's copy keeps in-frame clones and lacks some. V, J and clone size were drawn from that table, and D and trimming were deduced from the DNA. The sample records 120,000 or so clones, about 80% being singletons. The data originate from a study of blood T cell repertoires in COVID-19. Study context: Sites in the United States, Italy and Spain provided acute and convalescent COVID-19 samples. Sources were T cells, B-cell-depleted T cells, or PBMCs; the material itself was cDNA or gDNA.

V dropped 6 bases and J dropped 1 base, with 3 bases sitting between them. The CDR3 consists of 11 residues. Sequenced: peripheral blood. The V and J genes are TRBV12-3 or TRBV12-4 and TRBJ1-2, with unresolved D. The origin of this receptor is a woman aged 45-59 years with acute or convalescent COVID-19. CDR3 loop: CASSNNYGYTF. As DNA, the CDR3 is TGTGCCAGCAGCAATAACTATGGCTACACCTTC.